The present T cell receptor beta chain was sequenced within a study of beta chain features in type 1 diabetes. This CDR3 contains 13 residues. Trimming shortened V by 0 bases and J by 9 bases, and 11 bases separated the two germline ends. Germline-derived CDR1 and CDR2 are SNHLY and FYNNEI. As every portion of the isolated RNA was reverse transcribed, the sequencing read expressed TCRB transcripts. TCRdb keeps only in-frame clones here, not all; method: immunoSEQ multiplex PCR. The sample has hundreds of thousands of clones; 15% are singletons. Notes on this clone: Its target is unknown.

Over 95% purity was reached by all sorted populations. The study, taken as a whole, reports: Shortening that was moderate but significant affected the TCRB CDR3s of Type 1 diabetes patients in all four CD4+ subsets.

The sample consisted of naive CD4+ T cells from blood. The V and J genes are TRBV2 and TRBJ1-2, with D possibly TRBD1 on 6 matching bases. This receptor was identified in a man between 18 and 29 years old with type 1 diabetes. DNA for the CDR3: TGTGCCAGCAGTGAAGCTCCCACAGGGCGCTACACCTTC. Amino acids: CASSEAPTGRYTF.